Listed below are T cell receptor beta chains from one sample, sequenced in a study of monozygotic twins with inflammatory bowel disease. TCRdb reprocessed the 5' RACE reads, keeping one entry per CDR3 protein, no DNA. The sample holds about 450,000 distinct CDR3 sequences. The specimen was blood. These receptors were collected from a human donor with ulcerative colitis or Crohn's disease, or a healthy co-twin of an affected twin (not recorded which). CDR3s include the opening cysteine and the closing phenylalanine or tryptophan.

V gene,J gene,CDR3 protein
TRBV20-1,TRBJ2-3,CSASLGGITDTQYF
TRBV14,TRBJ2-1,CASSQDAVPNEQFF
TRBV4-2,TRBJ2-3,CASSQPTGLAGGTDTQYF
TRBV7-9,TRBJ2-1,CASDGAGSYNEQFF
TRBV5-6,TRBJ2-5,CASSRTPASVQETQYF
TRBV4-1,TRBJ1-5,CASSQGLWPQHF
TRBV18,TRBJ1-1,CASSPPSRSEAFF
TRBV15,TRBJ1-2,CATSRDRGFYGYTF
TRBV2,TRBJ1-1,CASSEVQVNTEAFF
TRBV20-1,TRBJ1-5,CSATSGNQPQHF
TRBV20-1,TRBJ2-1,CSARNLREGYNEQFF
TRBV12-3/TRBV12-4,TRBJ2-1,CATSGGFNNEQLF
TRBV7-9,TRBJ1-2,CASGQTDGYTF
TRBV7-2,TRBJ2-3,CASSFYAGEITDTQYF
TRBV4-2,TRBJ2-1,CASSQVTLAGDNEQFF
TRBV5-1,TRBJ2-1,CASSVGQGAHNEQFF
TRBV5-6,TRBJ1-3,CASSLGGTGNTIYF
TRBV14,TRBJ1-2,CASSQAPPQGYTF
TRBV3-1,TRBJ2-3,CASRWGGTTDTQYF
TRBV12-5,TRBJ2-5,CASGSLRETQYF
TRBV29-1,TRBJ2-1,CSGTPTGSEQFF
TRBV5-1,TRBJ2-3,CASSFSGTSGTYTQYF
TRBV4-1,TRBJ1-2,CASSQGGDGYTF
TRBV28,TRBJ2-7,CASSSRQQGATSYEQYF
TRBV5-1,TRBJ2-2,CASSSGTSSTGELFF
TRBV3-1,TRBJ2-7,CASSQAPGPYEQYF
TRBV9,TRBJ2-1,CASSVQSGTVRTSGSSEQFF
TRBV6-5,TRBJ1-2,CASSFDRGISYGYTF
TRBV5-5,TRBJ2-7,CASSPRTGGSVNEQYF
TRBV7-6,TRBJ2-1,CASSVPGDEQFF
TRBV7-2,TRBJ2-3,CASRNSGGAGDTQYF
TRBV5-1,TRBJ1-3,CASSLGGVGNTIYF
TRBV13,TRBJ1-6,CASSLRRLSLSGYNSPLHF
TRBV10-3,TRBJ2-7,CAIGDSYSYEQYF
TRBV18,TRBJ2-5,CASSPPLAETQYF
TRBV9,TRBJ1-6,CASSAHRGVGSPLHF
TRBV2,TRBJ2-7,CASSEMGTTNDEQYF
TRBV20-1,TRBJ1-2,CSAREGTGPYGYTF
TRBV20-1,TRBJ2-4,CSARVPAQGKNIQYF
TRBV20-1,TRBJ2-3,CSATGWRSSTDTQYF
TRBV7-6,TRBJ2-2,CASSLDAGATGELFF
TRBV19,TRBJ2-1,CASSTGRNSNEQFF
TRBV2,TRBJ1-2,CASKPGTGDYGYTF
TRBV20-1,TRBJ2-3,CSAGTGPEDTQYF
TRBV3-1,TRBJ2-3,CASSLRGVGTDTQYF
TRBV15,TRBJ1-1,CATSRDLGGTEAFF
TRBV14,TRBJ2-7,CASSHVWGRDYEQYF
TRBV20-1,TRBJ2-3,CSAGGGAGDTQYF
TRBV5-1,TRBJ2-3,CASSVSPSGAGTGGTQYF
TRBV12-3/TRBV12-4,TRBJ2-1,CASSAGQLTYNEQFF
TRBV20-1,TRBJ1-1,CSAAIRARTTEAFF
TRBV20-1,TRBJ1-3,CSAHSGGADTIYF
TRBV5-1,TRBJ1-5,CASSLGPEVSQPQHF
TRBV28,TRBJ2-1,CASTSGGPEQFF